This T cell receptor (beta chain) appears in the sequencing data of a study of cytomegalovirus exposure and HLA in healthy donors. General study findings and limits: The study flagged about 160 TCR beta chains as cytomegalovirus-associated.

Use of 60 Vbeta and 13 Jbeta primers characterized the PCR. The repertoire was sequenced with immunoSEQ multiplex PCR; TCRdb's copy has only in-frame clones and lacks some. The table has roughly 220,000 clones, under 80% seen once. Comment on this clone: Its antigen is currently unknown.

The source material was PBMCs. The TCR originated in a woman younger than 45 in good health and CMV-seronegative.

CDR3 sequence: CASSFGSTEAFF. The CDR3 region has the DNA TGTGCCAGCAGCTTTGGGAGCACTGAAGCTTTCTTT. The V call is TRBV5-6, the J call TRBJ1-1; no clear D. There are 12 residues in the CDR3. Germline V CDR1 and CDR2: SGHDT, YYEEEE. V was trimmed by 2 bases and J by 4 bases, leaving 6 bases between them.